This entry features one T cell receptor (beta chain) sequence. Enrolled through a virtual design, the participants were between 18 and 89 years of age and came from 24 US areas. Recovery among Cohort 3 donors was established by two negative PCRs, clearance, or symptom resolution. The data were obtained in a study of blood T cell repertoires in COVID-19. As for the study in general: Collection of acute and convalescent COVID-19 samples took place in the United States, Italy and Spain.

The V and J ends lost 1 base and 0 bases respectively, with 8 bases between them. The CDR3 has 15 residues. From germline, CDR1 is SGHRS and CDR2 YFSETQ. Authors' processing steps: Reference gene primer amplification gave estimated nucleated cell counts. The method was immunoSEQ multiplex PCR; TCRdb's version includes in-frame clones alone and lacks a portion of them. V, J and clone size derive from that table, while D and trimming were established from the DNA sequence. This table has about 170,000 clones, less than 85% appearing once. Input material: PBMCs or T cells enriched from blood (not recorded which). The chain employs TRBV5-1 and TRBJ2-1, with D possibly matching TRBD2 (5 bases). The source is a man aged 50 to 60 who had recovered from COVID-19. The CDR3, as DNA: TGCGCCAGCAGCTTGAACAGCGGCTCCTACAATGAGCAGTTCTTC. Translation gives CASSLNSGSYNEQFF.